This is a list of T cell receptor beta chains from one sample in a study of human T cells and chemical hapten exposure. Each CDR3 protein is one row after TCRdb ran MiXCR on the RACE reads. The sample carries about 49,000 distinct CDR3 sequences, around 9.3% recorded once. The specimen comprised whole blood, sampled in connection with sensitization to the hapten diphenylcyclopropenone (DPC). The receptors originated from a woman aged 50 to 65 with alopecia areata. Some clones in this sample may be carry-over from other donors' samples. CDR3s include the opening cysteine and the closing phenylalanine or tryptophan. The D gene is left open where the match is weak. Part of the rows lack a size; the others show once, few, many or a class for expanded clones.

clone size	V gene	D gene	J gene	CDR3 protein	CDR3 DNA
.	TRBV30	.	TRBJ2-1	CAWSALSGYNEQFF	TGTGCCTGGAGTGCCCTCTCGGGGTACAATGAGCAGTTCTTC
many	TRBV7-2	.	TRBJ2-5	CASSFPSQTQYF	TGTGCCAGCAGCTTTCCATCACAGACCCAGTACTTC
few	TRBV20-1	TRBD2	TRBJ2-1	CSAIFAGGPFVYNEQFF	TGCAGTGCTATTTTCGCGGGAGGCCCGTTTGTCTACAATGAGCAGTTCTTC
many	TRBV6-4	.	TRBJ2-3	CASSDQPAVPDTQYF	TGTGCCAGCAGTGACCAACCTGCAGTCCCAGATACGCAGTATTTT
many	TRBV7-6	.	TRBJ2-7	CASSLDQGRQYF	TGTGCCAGCAGCTTGGATCAGGGGAGGCAGTACTTC
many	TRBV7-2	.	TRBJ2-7	CASSRSGEKTYEQYF	TGTGCCAGCAGTCGATCCGGGGAAAAGACCTACGAGCAGTACTTC
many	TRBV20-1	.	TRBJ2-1	CSARDRYNHNEQFF	TGCAGTGCTAGAGATCGGTATAACCACAATGAGCAGTTCTTC
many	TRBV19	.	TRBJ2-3	CATPRADTQYF	TGTGCCACCCCACGGGCAGATACGCAGTATTTT
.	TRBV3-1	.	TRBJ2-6	CASLVPGANVLTF	TGTGCCAGCCTCGTCCCTGGGGCCAACGTCCTGACTTTC
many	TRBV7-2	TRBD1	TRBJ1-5	CASSFTGAGSNQPQHF	TGTGCCAGCAGCTTTACAGGGGCAGGGAGCAATCAGCCCCAGCATTTT
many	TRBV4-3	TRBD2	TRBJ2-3	CASSTRLAVTDTQYF	TGCGCCAGCAGCACCCGACTAGCGGTGACAGATACGCAGTATTTT
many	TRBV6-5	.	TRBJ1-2	CASSYSPASYGYTF	TGTGCCAGCAGTTACTCGCCCGCATCCTATGGCTACACCTTC
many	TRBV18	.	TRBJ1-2	CASSPSRTELYGYTF	TGTGCCAGCTCACCAAGTAGAACAGAACTTTATGGCTACACCTTC
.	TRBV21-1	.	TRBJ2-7	CAAKGLGRRF	TGTGCCGCCAAGGGGCTCGGAAGACGCTTC
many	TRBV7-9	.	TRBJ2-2	CASSLGFLEGNTGELFF	TGTGCCAGCAGCTTGGGGTTTTTAGAGGGGAACACCGGGGAGCTGTTTTTT
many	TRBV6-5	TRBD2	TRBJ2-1	CASSWTSGRYNEQFF	TGTGCCAGCAGCTGGACTAGCGGGCGATACAATGAGCAGTTCTTC
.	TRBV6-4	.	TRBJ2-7	CASRDYEQYF	TGTGCCAGCAGGGACTACGAGCAGTACTTC
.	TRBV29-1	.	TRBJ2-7	CSVVSGVNYEQYF	TGCAGCGTGGTTTCGGGGGTGAACTACGAGCAGTACTTC
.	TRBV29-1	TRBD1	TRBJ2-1	CSVVGTGSYNEQFF	TGCAGCGTTGTTGGGACAGGCTCCTACAATGAGCAGTTCTTC
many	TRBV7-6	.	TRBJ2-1	CASSPGDSFSYNEQFF	TGTGCCAGCAGCCCGGGGGACAGCTTCTCCTACAATGAGCAGTTCTTC
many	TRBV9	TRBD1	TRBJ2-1	CASSARDSYFYNEQFF	TGTGCCAGCAGCGCCCGGGACAGTTACTTCTACAATGAGCAGTTCTTC
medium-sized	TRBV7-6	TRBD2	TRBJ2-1	CASSLGLAEDNEQFF	TGTGCCAGCAGCTTAGGGCTAGCGGAGGACAATGAGCAGTTCTTC
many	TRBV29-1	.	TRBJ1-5	CSPTTAYSNQPQHF	TGCAGCCCTACGACAGCGTATAGCAATCAGCCCCAGCATTTT
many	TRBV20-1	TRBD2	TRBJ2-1	CSALLAGYYNEQFF	TGCAGTGCCCTCTTAGCGGGGTACTACAATGAGCAGTTCTTC
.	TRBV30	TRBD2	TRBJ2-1	CAWSAGLEDNEQFF	TGTGCCTGGAGTGCGGGACTAGAAGACAATGAGCAGTTCTTC
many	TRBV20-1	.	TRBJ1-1	CSAKGVPEAFF	TGCAGTGCCAAGGGTGTGCCTGAAGCTTTCTTT
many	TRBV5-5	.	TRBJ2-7	CASSSISGFSYEQYF	TGTGCCAGCAGCTCCATTTCTGGATTCTCCTACGAGCAGTACTTC